These 24 T cell receptor beta chains were all obtained from the same sample, sequenced in a study of PD-L1 blockade in urothelial cancer (dated by TCRdb to about 2017). The library relied on the immunoSEQ multiplex PCR assay. TCRdb stores this immuneACCESS table with in-frame sequences only. Part of the clones is absent; in the studies checked, under half of the shortfall reflects unresolved V genes, and no reason is known for the rest. Recorded for this sample are tens of thousands of clones; roughly four fifths of them occurred a single time. The ten largest clonotypes hold about 6.8% of the sample. The sample's time point label, decoded: pretreatment peripheral blood. The sequenced sample was PBMCs, obtained around atezolizumab (anti-PD-L1) treatment. These receptors were taken from a man aged 55 to 70 with urothelial cancer.

The chain is built from TRBV6-5 and TRBJ1-2; perhaps TRBD1 as D (5 bases). The CDR3 totals 11 residues. The V end lost 5 bases, the J end lost 8 bases, and 9 bases lay between the germline ends. Germline loops: CDR1 MNHEY, CDR2 SVGAGI. The CDR3 bases are TGTGCCAGCAGTCAAGGGGTCGGCTACACCTTC. Residues: CASSQGVGYTF.

This clone was observed a handful of times. J is TRBJ1-1 and V is TRBV28; D gene ambiguous. Looked up from germline, CDR1 is MDHEN and CDR2 is SYDVKM. The CDR3 sequence is 13 residues long. V was shortened by 3 bases and J by 2 bases, with 7 bases between the two germline ends. The CDR3 DNA follows: TGTGCCAGCAGTTTGGGCCCCAACACTGAAGCTTTCTTT. The encoded protein is CASSLGPNTEAFF.

The rearrangement joins TRBV5-6 to TRBJ2-7; 9 bases align to TRBD1. Per the germline V gene, CDR1 is SGHDT and CDR2 is YYEEEE. Germline trimming cut 5 bases from V and 3 bases from J; bases unmatched to any gene: 6. This CDR3 is 14 amino acids long. The CDR3 here is CASSSGQGHYEQYF. DNA of the CDR3: TGTGCCAGCAGTTCGGGACAGGGCCACTACGAGCAGTACTTC. Filled out from reference TRBV5-6 and TRBJ2-7, the complete variable domain reads DAGVTQSPTHLIKTRGQQVTLRCSPKSGHDTVSWYQQALGQGPQFIFQYYEEEERQRGNFPDRFSGHQFPNYSSELNVNALLLGDSALYLCASSSGQGHYEQYFGPGTRLTVT.

The chain couples TRBV30 to TRBJ2-3; D might be TRBD2 (6 bases). Germline loops: CDR1 GTSNPN, CDR2 SVGIG (reference sequence). This CDR3 contains 16 residues. V shed 4 bases and J shed 0 bases, with 17 bases lying between them. DNA of the CDR3: TGTGCCTGGAAGGTAGGCGGGGCGATAAGCACAGATACGCAGTATTTT. It codes for CAWKVGGAISTDTQYF.

In its sample, this clone was seen once. This rearrangement joins TRBV6-1 to TRBJ2-1, with D perhaps TRBD2 (5 bases). The CDR3 consists of 16 residues. Trimming took 0 bases from V and 7 from J, leaving 16 bases between them. Looked up from germline, CDR1 is MNHNS and CDR2 is SASEGT. For the CDR3, the DNA is TGTGCCAGCAGTGAAGCGCTTCTCTTCGGGAATAATGAGCAGTTCTTC. This gives the protein CASSEALLFGNNEQFF.

The chain combines TRBV11-2 with TRBJ1-3, with 8 bases aligning to TRBD1. Losses at the gene ends were 3 bases for V and 8 bases for J; bases not matched to a gene: 6. CDR3 length: 14 residues. Germline V gene lookup returns CDR1 SGHAT and CDR2 FQNNGV. The CDR3 DNA reads as TGTGCCAGCAGCTTGGACAGGGTAAAAGACACCATATATTTT. This sequence encodes CASSLDRVKDTIYF.

The chain joins TRBV6-1 to TRBJ2-2, with 12 bases identical to TRBD2. Germline trimming cut 7 bases from V and 6 bases from J; bases unmatched to any gene: 6. Germline-derived CDR1 and CDR2 are MNHNS and SASEGT. The CDR3 runs to 15 residues. CDR3 residues: CASKQASGGAGELFF. As DNA, the CDR3 is TGTGCCAGCAAGCAGGCTAGCGGGGGGGCCGGGGAGCTGTTTTTT.

The genes are TRBV5-8 and TRBJ1-1; D unresolved. This CDR3 has 17 residues. V lost 5 bases to trimming and J lost 4 bases, with 24 bases between them. Germline V CDR1 and CDR2: SGHTS, YDEGEE. The CDR3 sequence is CASSQKPRVLGSTEAFF. DNA for the CDR3: TGTGCCAGCAGTCAAAAGCCCCGGGTCCTAGGGAGCACTGAAGCTTTCTTT. The entire variable domain, with the rest obtained from reference TRBV5-8 and TRBJ1-1, is as follows: EAGVTQSPTHLIKTRGQQATLRCSPISGHTSVYWYQQALGLGLQFLLWYDEGEERNRGNFPPRFSGRQFPNYSSELNVNALELEDSALYLCASSQKPRVLGSTEAFFGQGTRLTVV.

J is TRBJ1-1 and V is TRBV7-3, with D unresolved. CDR1 SGHTA and CDR2 FQGTGA come from the germline V gene. The V end lost 2 bases, the J end lost 1 base, and 5 bases lay between the germline ends. This CDR3 region has 13 residues. CDR3 bases: TGTGCCAGCAGCTTAGACACGAACACTGAAGCTTTCTTT. Encoded protein: CASSLDTNTEAFF.

V gene TRBV6-1 combines with J gene TRBJ2-5; TRBD1 might be the D (6 bases). The length of the CDR3 is 15 residues. Germline V gene lookup returns CDR1 MNHNS and CDR2 SASEGT. Trimming shortened V by 2 bases and J by 5 bases, and 15 bases separated the two germline ends. In nucleotides, the CDR3 is TGTGCCAGCAGTGAATTGGGGGCTGGTTGGGAGACCCAGTACTTC. Translated, it gives CASSELGAGWETQYF.

This clone was recorded a few times. V gene TRBV2 combines with J gene TRBJ2-5, with 14 bases aligning to TRBD2. V shed 5 bases, J shed 1 base, and the junction held 3 bases outside the gene matches. The CDR3 covers 16 residues. CDR1 and CDR2 from the germline V gene are SNHLY and FYNNEI. CDR3: CASSRTSGGPQETQYF. CDR3 bases: TGTGCCAGCAGTCGGACTAGCGGGGGGCCCCAAGAGACCCAGTACTTC. Full variable domain (missing parts from reference TRBV2 and TRBJ2-5): EPEVTQTPSHQVTQMGQEVILRCVPISNHLYFYWYRQILGQKVEFLVSFYNNEISEKSEIFDDQFSVERPDGSNFTLKIRSTKLEDSAMYFCASSRTSGGPQETQYFGPGTRLLVL.

V is TRBV28 and J is TRBJ1-4; 9 nucleotides agree with TRBD1. The length of the CDR3 is 17 residues. V was pared by 5 bases and J by 5 bases, with 12 bases of the junction left unmatched. CDR1 and CDR2 from the germline V gene are MDHEN and SYDVKM. Here the CDR3 reads CASSQRKQGAWNEKLFF. The CDR3 DNA reads as TGTGCCAGCAGTCAAAGAAAACAGGGGGCCTGGAATGAAAAACTGTTTTTT. Looking up the rest from reference TRBV28 and TRBJ1-4 gives the full variable domain: DVKVTQSSRYLVKRTGEKVFLECVQDMDHENMFWYRQDPGLGLRLIYFSYDVKMKEKGDIPEGYSVSREKKERFSLILESASTNQTSMYLCASSQRKQGAWNEKLFFGSGTQLSVL.

This chain links TRBV2 with TRBJ2-5; TRBD1 agrees at 9 bases. This CDR3 has 15 amino acids. CDR1 is SNHLY, CDR2 FYNNEI, per germline. V was pared by 6 bases and J by 2 bases, with 7 bases of the junction left unmatched. The CDR3 DNA is TGTGCCAGCAGCCCGGACAGGGGTGATCAAGAGACCCAGTACTTC. It encodes CASSPDRGDQETQYF. Filled out from reference TRBV2 and TRBJ2-5, the complete variable domain reads EPEVTQTPSHQVTQMGQEVILRCVPISNHLYFYWYRQILGQKVEFLVSFYNNEISEKSEIFDDQFSVERPDGSNFTLKIRSTKLEDSAMYFCASSPDRGDQETQYFGPGTRLLVL.

The CDR3 coding sequence is TGTGCAAGTCGCATCGACAGGGATTCACCCCTCCACTTT. Protein product: CASRIDRDSPLHF. The chain recombines TRBV12-2 with TRBJ1-6; the D segment call TRBD1 is taken from the table without a DNA check. TRBV12-2 is listed as a pseudogene. The CDR3 sequence is 13 residues long.

The V and J genes are TRBV28 and TRBJ2-7, with 7 bases identical to TRBD1. V shed 7 bases, J shed 2 bases, and the junction held 11 bases outside the gene matches. The length of the CDR3 is 15 residues. CDR1 and CDR2 from the germline V gene are MDHEN and SYDVKM. The CDR3 here is CASTHRGTAAYEQYF. In DNA form, the CDR3 reads TGTGCCAGCACTCACAGAGGGACAGCCGCCTACGAGCAGTACTTC.

This clone was picked up a small number of times. In nucleotides, the CDR3 is TGCGCCAGCAGCTTATCGACAGGGTCAGATACGCAGTATTTT. Translating gives CASSLSTGSDTQYF. The genes are TRBV5-1 and TRBJ2-3, with 7 bases matching TRBD1. Losses at the gene ends were 2 bases for V and 4 bases for J; bases not matched to a gene: 4. The CDR3 has 14 residues. The germline V gene has CDR1 SGHRS and CDR2 YFSETQ.

The genes are TRBV19 and TRBJ2-7; 7 bases agree with TRBD1. Germline assignment: CDR1 LNHDA and CDR2 SQIVND (reference sequence). This CDR3 contains 14 residues. With 6 bases clipped from V and 0 bases from J, the junction kept 5 bases outside the gene matches. The DNA for the CDR3 is TGTGCCAGTAGGACAGGGTTGGACTCCTACGAGCAGTACTTC. Translated, it gives CASRTGLDSYEQYF.

The CDR3 loop is CASRQGELGNQPQHF. The DNA of the CDR3 is TGTGCCAGCAGACAGGGGGAGTTAGGCAATCAGCCCCAGCATTTT. This chain joins TRBV28 and TRBJ1-5; 8 bases map to TRBD1. The germline CDR1 and CDR2 sequences are MDHEN and SYDVKM. V lost 6 bases to trimming and J lost 2 bases; unmatched junction nucleotides: 6. The CDR3 extends over 15 amino acids.

The chain employs TRBV2 and TRBJ1-2, with TRBD1 identical over 7 bases. V lost 6 bases, J lost 6 bases, and 10 bases stayed unmatched. Per the germline V gene, CDR1 is SNHLY and CDR2 is FYNNEI. The CDR3 sequence is 14 residues long. CDR3: CASSTRGWSDGYTF. The CDR3 region has the DNA TGTGCCAGCAGCACCAGGGGGTGGAGTGATGGCTACACCTTC.

The chain links TRBV21-1 to TRBJ1-5. TRBV21-1 is given as a pseudogene. This CDR3 is 16 amino acids long. This CDR3 reads CASPRGSRGRNQPQHF. The CDR3 bases are TGTGCCAGCCCTCGAGGGAGTCGAGGCCGCAATCAGCCCCAGCATTTT.

V and J are TRBV5-1 and TRBJ1-1, with 12 bases identical to TRBD1. The CDR3 runs to 18 residues. The ends lost 3 bases at V and 4 bases at J; junction bases unmatched: 13. Germline V gene data show CDR1 as SGHRS and CDR2 as YFSETQ. The CDR3 sequence: CASSSAGTGGAGGTEAFF. As DNA, the CDR3 is TGCGCCAGCAGCTCGGCCGGGACAGGGGGCGCCGGGGGCACTGAAGCTTTCTTT. The variable domain in full, completed from reference TRBV5-1 and TRBJ1-1, reads KAGVTQTPRYLIKTRGQQVTLSCSPISGHRSVSWYQQTPGQGLQFLFEYFSETQRNKGNFPGRFSGRQFSNSRSEMNVSTLELGDSALYLCASSSAGTGGAGGTEAFFGQGTRLTVV.

The rearrangement uses TRBV5-4 and TRBJ1-6, with D perhaps matching TRBD1 (5 bases). V was cut by 2 bases and J by 5 bases, with 11 bases left in between. Germline V lookup: CDR1 SGHNT, CDR2 YYREEE (reference sequence). The CDR3 totals 15 residues. CDR3 nucleotide sequence: TGTGCCAGCAGCTTTGGTCAGGGTCATAATTCACCCCTCCACTTT. Encoded protein: CASSFGQGHNSPLHF.

The chain carries TRBV11-2 and TRBJ2-2; 7 bases are a match to TRBD1. The length of the CDR3 is 16 residues. The J segment lost 3 bases and the V segment lost 1 base, leaving 5 bases of the junction unmatched. The germline V gene has CDR1 SGHAT and CDR2 FQNNGV. In DNA form, the CDR3 reads TGTGCCAGCAGCTTAGTTCACAGGGGATACACCGGGGAGCTGTTTTTT. Translating gives CASSLVHRGYTGELFF.

V gene TRBV28 combines with J gene TRBJ2-7, with 11 bases identical to TRBD2. Germline loops: CDR1 MDHEN, CDR2 SYDVKM. There are 17 residues in the CDR3. V shed 2 bases and J 7 bases; nucleotides not matched to a gene: 13. CDR3 sequence (DNA): TGTGCCAGCAGTTTACGGCTAGCGGGGGGCCGAGTGGGGGAGCAGTACTTC. This codes for CASSLRLAGGRVGEQYF. Variable domain in full (rest from reference TRBV28 and TRBJ2-7): DVKVTQSSRYLVKRTGEKVFLECVQDMDHENMFWYRQDPGLGLRLIYFSYDVKMKEKGDIPEGYSVSREKKERFSLILESASTNQTSMYLCASSLRLAGGRVGEQYFGPGTRLTVT.